A selection of T cell receptor beta chains follows, all from one sample in a study of cytomegalovirus exposure and HLA in healthy donors. Profiling relied on immunoSEQ multiplex PCR, and the TCRdb table lists in-frame clones only, not all of them. The repertoire holds 100,000 or so clones, with about 80% as singletons. Sequenced input: PBMCs. The origin of the receptors is a man aged 35 to 55 in good health and CMV-seronegative. Both conserved end residues are part of each CDR3. A D gene is named only where the DNA matches it firmly. Clone size, where shown, is once, few, many, or a class for clones that have expanded.

D gene,clone size,V gene,J gene,CDR3 protein,CDR3 DNA
-,-,TRBV5-4,TRBJ1-4,CASSPPGVNEKLFF,TGTGCCAGCAGCCCCCCGGGGGTAAATGAAAAACTGTTTTTT
-,-,TRBV4-1,TRBJ2-4,CASSQPTLAKNIQCF,TGCGCCAGCAGCCAACCTACCTTAGCCAAAAACATTCAGTGCTTC
-,-,TRBV28,TRBJ2-5,CASKAGRETQYF,TGTGCCAGCAAGGCGGGGAGGGAGACCCAGTACTTC
TRBD2,-,TRBV9,TRBJ2-3,CASSEGLAESTDTQYF,TGTGCCAGCAGCGAAGGACTAGCGGAGAGCACAGATACGCAGTATTTT
-,once,TRBV7-8,TRBJ1-2,CASSWQTVRLNYGYTF,TGTGCCAGCAGCTGGCAGACGGTGCGGCTGAACTATGGCTACACCTTC
-,-,TRBV7-2,TRBJ1-1,CASSFTGNTEAFF,TGTGCCAGCAGCTTCACAGGGAACACTGAAGCTTTCTTT
-,-,TRBV19,TRBJ1-5,CASSIVFELAGGQPQHF,TGTGCCAGTAGTATAGTGTTCGAGCTGGCGGGGGGGCAGCCCCAGCATTTT
TRBD1,-,TRBV18,TRBJ2-2,CASSPQRQGNTGELFF,TGTGCCAGCTCACCACAGAGACAGGGCAACACCGGGGAGCTGTTTTTT
-,-,TRBV10-3,TRBJ1-1,CAICGYLETEAFF,TGTGCCATCTGCGGATACTTAGAGACTGAAGCTTTCTTT
-,-,TRBV5-4,TRBJ1-2,CASSAPLTGSYGYTF,TGTGCCAGCAGCGCGCCCTTGACGGGATCTTATGGCTACACCTTC
TRBD1,-,TRBV2,TRBJ2-2,CASKGTGRTGELFF,TGTGCCAGCAAGGGGACAGGACGCACCGGGGAGCTGTTTTTT
TRBD2,few,TRBV5-8,TRBJ2-3,CASSRGTSGEGDTQYF,TGTGCCAGCAGCCGTGGGACTAGCGGGGAGGGAGATACGCAGTATTTT
TRBD2,-,TRBV6-1,TRBJ2-7,CASSSAGLAGVYSYF,TGTGCCAGCAGTTCCGCGGGACTAGCGGGGGTCTACTCGTACTTC
TRBD1,-,TRBV5-1,TRBJ2-7,CASSTGQDYEQYF,TGCGCCAGCAGCACGGGACAGGACTACGAGCAGTACTTC
TRBD2,-,TRBV6-1,TRBJ2-1,CASSRTSWEINEQFF,TGTGCCAGCAGCAGGACTAGTTGGGAGATCAATGAGCAGTTCTTC
TRBD2,-,TRBV5-6,TRBJ2-3,CASSLALTSGATDTQYF,TGTGCCAGCAGCTTGGCCCTGACTAGCGGGGCCACAGATACGCAGTATTTT
TRBD1,-,TRBV7-9,TRBJ2-2,CASNGQGNTGELFF,TGTGCCAGCAACGGACAGGGTAACACCGGGGAGCTGTTTTTT
-,-,TRBV30,TRBJ2-2,CAWRRGWTGELFF,TGTGCCTGGCGCCGGGGGTGGACCGGGGAGCTGTTTTTT
TRBD1,-,TRBV5-1,TRBJ1-1,CASSSGQGINTEAFF,TGCGCCAGCAGCTCCGGACAGGGGATAAACACTGAAGCTTTCTTT
-,-,TRBV29-1,TRBJ1-2,CSAGLTEMDGYTF,TGCAGCGCGGGACTTACAGAGATGGATGGCTACACCTTC
TRBD1,-,TRBV7-8,TRBJ1-2,CASSLAGQGGYGYTF,TGTGCCAGCAGCTTAGCGGGACAGGGAGGGTATGGCTACACCTTC
TRBD2,-,TRBV10-3,TRBJ2-1,CAISDSGTSSYNEQFF,TGTGCCATCAGTGACTCCGGGACTAGTAGTTACAATGAGCAGTTCTTC
TRBD1,once,TRBV5-1,TRBJ1-2,CASSLTGGGNYGYTF,TGCGCCAGCAGCTTAACAGGGGGCGGTAACTATGGCTACACCTTC
-,-,TRBV7-2,TRBJ2-5,CASSSNYQETQYF,TGTGCCAGCAGCTCTAATTACCAAGAGACCCAGTACTTC
TRBD2,-,TRBV7-3,TRBJ2-2,CASSLMLAGGRTGELFF,TGTGCCAGCAGCTTAATGCTAGCGGGGGGAAGGACCGGGGAGCTGTTTTTT